This T cell receptor beta chain was captured by sequencing in a study of T cell changes during pregnancy in multiple sclerosis. As regards this clone: The junction departs from the called germline gene at one end, perhaps through a read error.

The length of the CDR3 is 14 residues. Germline V lookup: CDR1 SGHTA, CDR2 FQGNSA. Sequenced by immunoSEQ multiplex PCR; TCRdb stores in-frame clones only, minus some. The sample shows some 30,000 clones, approximately 89% of them seen only once. This sequence joins TRBV7-2 and TRBJ2-7; 11 positions match TRBD2. This clonotype was obtained from a female donor with multiple sclerosis, enrolled in a pregnancy study. The sample was CD8+ T cells from peripheral blood mononuclear cells, taken after pregnancy. The CDR3 region has the DNA TGTGCCAGCAGTTTAGCGGGAGGGATCTACGAGCAGTACTTC. Residues: CASSLAGGIYEQYF. Drawing the rest from reference TRBV7-2 and TRBJ2-7, the complete variable domain is GAGVSQSPSNKVTEKGKDVELRCDPISGHTALYWYRQSLGQGLEFLIYFQGNSAPDKSGLPSDRFSAERTGGSVSTLTIQRTQQEDSAVYLCASSLAGGIYEQYFGPGTRLTVT.